What follows are 19 T cell receptor beta chains derived from one specimen sequenced in a study of cytomegalovirus exposure and HLA in healthy donors. The PCR was carried out with 60 Vbeta primers and 13 Jbeta primers. Data came from immunoSEQ multiplex PCR; TCRdb stores just in-frame clones and leaves some out. The sample contains about 230,000 clones, more than 70% of which appear only once. The sequenced sample was PBMCs. The source of these receptors is a human donor in good health.

The chain links TRBV27 to TRBJ1-5; D unclear. The ends were cut back, 8 bases at V and 0 bases at J, with 17 bases in the middle. The CDR3 is made up of 16 amino acids. CDR1 is MNHEY, CDR2 SMNVEV, per germline (reference sequence). CDR3 loop: CASSRKAGYSNQPQHF. The CDR3 DNA sequence: TGTGCCAGCTCGAGAAAGGCGGGTTATAGCAATCAGCCCCAGCATTTT.

The chain recombines TRBV5-1 with TRBJ1-2; TRBD1 is a possible D gene (6 bases). The CDR3 has 14 residues. The germline gives CDR1 SGHRS, CDR2 YFSETQ. Deletions cut 0 bases from V and 6 bases from J, with 12 bases between. CDR3 nucleotides: TGCGCCAGCAGCTTGGAAGGGGGTAGCAATGGCTACACCTTC. Translation: CASSLEGGSNGYTF.

The sample holds a few counts of this clone. The chain has TRBV28 and TRBJ2-7; a weak D match, TRBD2 (6 bases). Germline lookup yields CDR1 MDHEN and CDR2 SYDVKM. This CDR3 contains 15 residues. Trimming took 2 bases from V and 6 from J, leaving 17 bases between them. The CDR3 DNA is TGTGCCAGCAGTTTAGCGGGGATCGTTCAATCCGAGCAGTACTTC. Translating it yields CASSLAGIVQSEQYF.

The chain employs TRBV7-2 and TRBJ2-3; 7 nucleotides match TRBD2. The V gene end was trimmed by 5 bases and the J gene end by 5 bases; junction bases not matched to a gene: 7. Looked up from germline, CDR1 is SGHTA and CDR2 is FQGNSA. This CDR3 has 14 residues. The CDR3 region has the DNA TGTGCCAGCAGCCCCGGACTAGGGGTAGATACGCAGTATTTT. Translating it yields CASSPGLGVDTQYF.

This chain links TRBV27 with TRBJ2-7, with a tentative D call TRBD1 (5 bases). The CDR3 runs 13 residues. The germline gives CDR1 MNHEY, CDR2 SMNVEV (reference sequence). With 4 bases removed from V and 3 bases from J, the gap between germline ends came to 10 bases. DNA for the CDR3: TGTGCCAGCAGTTCCCCAGGGTACTACGAGCAGTACTTC. It translates to CASSSPGYYEQYF.

V gene TRBV4-2 combines with J gene TRBJ2-7; weak D call: TRBD2 (6 bases). From germline, CDR1 is LGHNA and CDR2 YNFKEQ. The V gene lost 0 bases and the J gene lost 4 bases, with 13 bases spanning the gap. This CDR3 is built from 15 residues. CDR3 sequence reads: CASSQDAEGSYEQYF. Here the CDR3 DNA reads TGTGCCAGCAGCCAAGACGCGGAGGGAAGTTACGAGCAGTACTTC.

This clone was detected only a few times. The rearrangement joins TRBV19 to TRBJ2-7; 10 bases match TRBD2. This CDR3 is 15 amino acids long. The trim removed 3 bases at V and 6 bases at J, leaving 8 bases unmatched. Germline V gives CDR1 LNHDA, CDR2 SQIVND (reference sequence). CDR3 loop: CASSITGTSDSEQYF. As DNA, the CDR3 is TGTGCCAGTAGTATTACCGGGACTAGCGACAGCGAGCAGTACTTC. Filled out from reference TRBV19 and TRBJ2-7, the complete variable domain reads DGGITQSPKYLFRKEGQNVTLSCEQNLNHDAMYWYRQDPGQGLRLIYYSQIVNDFQKGDIAEGYSVSREKKESFPLTVTSAQKNPTAFYLCASSITGTSDSEQYFGPGTRLTVT.

V is TRBV7-6 and J is TRBJ1-5, with D maybe TRBD1 (5 bases). Germline assignment: CDR1 SGHVS and CDR2 FNYEAQ. CDR3 length: 14 amino acids. Trimming removed 5 bases from V and 7 bases from J, with 15 bases in between. CDR3 region: CASSQSRGLQPQHF. Written as DNA, the CDR3 is TGTGCCAGCAGCCAGAGTAGGGGATTACAGCCCCAGCATTTT.

The chain carries TRBV7-2 and TRBJ1-1; 10 positions agree with TRBD1. Per germline, CDR1 SGHTA and CDR2 FQGNSA. This CDR3 region has 15 residues. V dropped 5 bases and J dropped 3; count of bases not matched to a gene: 6. The CDR3 loop is CASSRRQGADTEAFF. The DNA for the CDR3 is TGTGCCAGCAGCAGACGACAGGGGGCCGACACTGAAGCTTTCTTT.

The rearrangement joins TRBV7-3 to TRBJ2-1; D is possibly TRBD1 (6 bases). V was shortened by 6 bases and J by 9 bases, with 15 bases between the two germline ends. Germline loops: CDR1 SGHTA, CDR2 FQGTGA. The CDR3 loop spans 13 amino acids. CDR3 amino acids: CASSSNRDGEQFF. Written as DNA, the CDR3 is TGTGCCAGCAGTTCGAACAGGGACGGTGAGCAGTTCTTC.

This chain connects TRBV5-1 to TRBJ2-1; D may be TRBD1 (5 bases). There are 15 residues in the CDR3. Germline assignment: CDR1 SGHRS and CDR2 YFSETQ. V was trimmed by 2 bases and J by 5 bases, leaving 14 bases between them. CDR3 DNA sequence: TGCGCCAGCAGCTTTTCGAGACAGCTTAACAATGAGCAGTTCTTC. Amino acid sequence: CASSFSRQLNNEQFF.

V and J are TRBV7-2 and TRBJ1-1, with 7 bases lining up with TRBD1. J lost 6 bases, V lost 5 bases, and 3 bases had no gene match. Looked up from germline, CDR1 is SGHTA and CDR2 is FQGNSA. CDR3 length equals 12 residues. CDR3 sequence (DNA): TGTGCCAGCAGCGTCAGGGGGGCTGAAGCTTTCTTT. Amino acids: CASSVRGAEAFF.

The V gene is TRBV21-1, the J gene TRBJ2-7; the listed D gene, TRBD2, was not tested against the DNA. TRBV21-1 is designated a pseudogene. The CDR3 runs to 13 residues. The CDR3 nucleotides are TGTGCCAGCAGCAAAGCGCGAGCTAACGAGCAGTACTTC. Its protein is CASSKARANEQYF.

This chain links TRBV9 with TRBJ2-5; 10 nucleotides agree with TRBD2. Germline V gene data show CDR1 as SGDLS and CDR2 as YYNGEE. V was clipped by 3 bases and J by 2 bases; unmatched bases: 7. This CDR3 comprises 16 residues. For the CDR3, the DNA is TGTGCCAGCAGCGGGACTAGCGGAGCACCTCAAGAGACCCAGTACTTC. Translating gives CASSGTSGAPQETQYF.

This chain links TRBV11-3 with TRBJ1-1, with D maybe TRBD1 (5 bases). From germline, CDR1 is SGHNT and CDR2 YENEEA. There are 15 residues in the CDR3. Trimming removed 5 bases at V and 4 bases at J, with 17 bases between. Here the CDR3 DNA reads TGTGCCAGCAGCGGGGGGGGAGGGGAGGGCACTGAAGCTTTCTTT. Amino acids: CASSGGGGEGTEAFF.

V and J are TRBV11-2 and TRBJ2-7; 12 bases are a match to TRBD2. Per germline, CDR1 SGHAT and CDR2 FQNNGV. The CDR3 extends over 15 amino acids. The junction had 4 bases not matched to a gene; V was cut back by 5 bases and J by 2 bases. The CDR3 DNA is TGTGCCAGCAGCAAGACTAGCGGGAGACCCTACGAGCAGTACTTC. It encodes CASSKTSGRPYEQYF.

This chain uses TRBV5-4 with TRBJ1-1, with 9 bases identical to TRBD1. V shed 4 bases, J shed 5 bases, and the junction held 3 bases outside the gene matches. The CDR3 totals 13 residues. Germline V gives CDR1 SGHNT, CDR2 YYREEE (reference sequence). The CDR3, as DNA: TGTGCCAGCAGCCCGGACAGGGGAACTGAAGCTTTCTTT. It is translated as CASSPDRGTEAFF.

In regard to this clone: Mismatch with germline at one junction end may stem from a read error. Other DNA sequences of this sample code for an identical CDR3. V gene TRBV10-3 combines with J gene TRBJ2-1, with D possibly TRBD2 on 5 matching bases. CDR1 and CDR2 from the germline V gene are ENHRY and SYGVKD. This CDR3 region has 15 residues. CDR3 loop: CAISESAGGYNEQFF. The CDR3 DNA reads as TGTGCCATCAGCGAGTCTGCGGGCGGATACAATGAGCAGTTCTTC.

A note on this clone: At one of its ends the junction is not consistent with the germline gene, which may arise from a read error. The rearrangement links TRBV28 to TRBJ2-1, with D perhaps TRBD2 (5 bases). The CDR3 extends over 14 amino acids. CDR1 and CDR2 (germline): MDHEN, SYDVKM. The CDR3 DNA reads as TGTGCCAGCCGTTTGAGTGGAGGTATAAGTGAGCAGTTCTTC. Translated: CASRLSGGISEQFF.